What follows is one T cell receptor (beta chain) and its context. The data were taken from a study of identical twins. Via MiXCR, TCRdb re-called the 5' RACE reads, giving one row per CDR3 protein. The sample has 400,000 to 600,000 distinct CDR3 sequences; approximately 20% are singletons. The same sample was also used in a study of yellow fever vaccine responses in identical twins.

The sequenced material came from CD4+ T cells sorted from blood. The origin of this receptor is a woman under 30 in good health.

The DNA for the CDR3 is TGTGCCAGCAGTGGGACTGTGACAATCGGCTACAATGAGCAGTTCTTC. This sequence encodes CASSGTVTIGYNEQFF. The V call is TRBV3-1, the J call TRBJ2-1, with D possibly being TRBD2 (6 bases). The CDR3 covers 16 residues. Germline CDR1 reads LGHDT; CDR2 reads YNNKEL (reference sequence). V was trimmed by 6 bases and J by 3 bases, leaving 18 bases between them.